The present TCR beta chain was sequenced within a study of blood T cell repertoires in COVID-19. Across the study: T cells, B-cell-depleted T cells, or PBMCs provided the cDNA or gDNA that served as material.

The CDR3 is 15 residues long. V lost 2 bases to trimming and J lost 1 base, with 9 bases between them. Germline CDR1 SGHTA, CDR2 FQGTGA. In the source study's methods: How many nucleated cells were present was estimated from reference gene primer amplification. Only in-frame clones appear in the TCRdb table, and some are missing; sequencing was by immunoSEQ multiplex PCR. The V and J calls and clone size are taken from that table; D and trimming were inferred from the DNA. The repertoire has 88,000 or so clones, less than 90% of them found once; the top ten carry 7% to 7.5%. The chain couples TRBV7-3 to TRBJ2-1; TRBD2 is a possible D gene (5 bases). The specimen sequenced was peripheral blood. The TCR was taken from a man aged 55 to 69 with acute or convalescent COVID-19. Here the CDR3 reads CASSLSGMSYNEQFF. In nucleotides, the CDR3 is TGTGCCAGCAGCTTATCCGGGATGTCCTACAATGAGCAGTTCTTC.